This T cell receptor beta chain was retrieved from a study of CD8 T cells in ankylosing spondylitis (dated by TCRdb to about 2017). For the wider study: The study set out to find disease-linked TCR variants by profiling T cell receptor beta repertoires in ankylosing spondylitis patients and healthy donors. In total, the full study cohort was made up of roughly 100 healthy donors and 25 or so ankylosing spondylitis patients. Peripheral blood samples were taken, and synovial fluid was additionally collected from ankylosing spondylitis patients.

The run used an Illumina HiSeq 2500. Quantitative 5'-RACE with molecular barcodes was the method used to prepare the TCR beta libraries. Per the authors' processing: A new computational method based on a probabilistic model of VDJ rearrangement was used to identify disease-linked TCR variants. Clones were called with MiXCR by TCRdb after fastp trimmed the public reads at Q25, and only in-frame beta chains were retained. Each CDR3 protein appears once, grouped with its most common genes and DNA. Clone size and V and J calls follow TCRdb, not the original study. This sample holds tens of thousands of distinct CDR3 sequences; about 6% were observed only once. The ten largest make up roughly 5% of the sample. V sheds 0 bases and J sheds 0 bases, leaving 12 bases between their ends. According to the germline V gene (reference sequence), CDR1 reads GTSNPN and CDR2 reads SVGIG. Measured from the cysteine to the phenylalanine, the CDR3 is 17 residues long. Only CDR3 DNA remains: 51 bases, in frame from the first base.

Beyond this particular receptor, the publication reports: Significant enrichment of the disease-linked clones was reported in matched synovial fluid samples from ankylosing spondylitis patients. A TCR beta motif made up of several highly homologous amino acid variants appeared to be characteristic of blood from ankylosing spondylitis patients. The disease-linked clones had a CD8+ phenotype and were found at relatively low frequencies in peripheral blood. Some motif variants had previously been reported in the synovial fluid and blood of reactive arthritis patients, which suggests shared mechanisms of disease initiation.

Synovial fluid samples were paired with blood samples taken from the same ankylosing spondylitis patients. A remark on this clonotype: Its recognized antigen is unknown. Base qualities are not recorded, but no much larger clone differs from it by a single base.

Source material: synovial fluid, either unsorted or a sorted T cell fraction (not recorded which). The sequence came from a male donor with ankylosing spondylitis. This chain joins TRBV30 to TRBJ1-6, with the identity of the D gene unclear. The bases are TGTGCCTGGAGTGTACTCCCAGGAAGCTCCTATAATTCACCCCTCCACTTT. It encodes CAWSVLPGSSYNSPLHF.